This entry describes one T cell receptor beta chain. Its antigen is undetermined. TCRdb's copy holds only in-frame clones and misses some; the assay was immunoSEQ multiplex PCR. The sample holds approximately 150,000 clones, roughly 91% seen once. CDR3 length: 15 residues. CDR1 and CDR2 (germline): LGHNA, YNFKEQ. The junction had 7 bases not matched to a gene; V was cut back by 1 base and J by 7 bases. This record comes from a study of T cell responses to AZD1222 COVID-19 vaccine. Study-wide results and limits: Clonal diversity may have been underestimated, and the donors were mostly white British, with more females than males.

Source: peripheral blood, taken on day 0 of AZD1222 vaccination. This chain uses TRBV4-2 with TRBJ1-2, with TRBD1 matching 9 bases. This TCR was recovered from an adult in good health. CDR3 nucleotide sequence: TGTGCCAGCAGCCAAGCGCCGGGACAGGGTTTTGGCTACACCTTC. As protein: CASSQAPGQGFGYTF.